The 3 T cell receptor beta chains in this list originate from one sample, sequenced in a study of metastatic and nonmetastatic thyroid tumors. Prior to thyroid surgery, none of the patients had received any treatment. Through MiXCR, TCRdb re-clonotyped the PCR reads. The repertoire consists of about 5,500 clones, with about 39% occurring once and the leading ten covering roughly 15%. Sample: tumor tissue. These TCRs come from a male donor with papillary thyroid cancer or a benign thyroid nodule (not recorded which). Some clones in this sample may be carry-over from other donors' samples.

This clone has more than one count but fewer than ten. V gene TRBV24-1 combines with J gene TRBJ2-1, with D perhaps TRBD1 (6 bases). CDR1 is KGHDR, CDR2 SFDVKD, per germline. CDR3 size: 13 residues. The ends were cut back, 5 bases at V and 5 bases at J, with 9 bases in the middle. The CDR3 protein is CATSGHRDNEQFF. The CDR3 nucleotides are TGTGCCACCAGTGGTCACAGGGACAATGAGCAGTTCTTC.

There are a few counts of this clone. This chain connects TRBV6-1 to TRBJ2-7; D might be TRBD2 (5 bases). In germline, CDR1 is MNHNS, CDR2 SASEGT. The V end lost 5 bases, the J end lost 2 bases, and 13 bases lay between the germline ends. The CDR3 is made up of 14 amino acids. CDR3 loop: CASSKGGRTYEQYF. DNA for the CDR3: TGTGCCAGCAGTAAAGGAGGACGTACCTACGAGCAGTACTTC.

Relative to its sample, this clone is medium-sized. An end of the junction does not agree with germline; a read error may underlie this. The chain is built from TRBV14 and TRBJ2-7; a possible D gene is TRBD1 (6 bases). This CDR3 comprises 13 residues. In germline, CDR1 is SGHDN, CDR2 FVKESK. CDR3 bases: TGTGCCAGCAGCGGACAGCCTGACTACGTGCAGTACTTC. This encodes CASSGQPDYVQYF.